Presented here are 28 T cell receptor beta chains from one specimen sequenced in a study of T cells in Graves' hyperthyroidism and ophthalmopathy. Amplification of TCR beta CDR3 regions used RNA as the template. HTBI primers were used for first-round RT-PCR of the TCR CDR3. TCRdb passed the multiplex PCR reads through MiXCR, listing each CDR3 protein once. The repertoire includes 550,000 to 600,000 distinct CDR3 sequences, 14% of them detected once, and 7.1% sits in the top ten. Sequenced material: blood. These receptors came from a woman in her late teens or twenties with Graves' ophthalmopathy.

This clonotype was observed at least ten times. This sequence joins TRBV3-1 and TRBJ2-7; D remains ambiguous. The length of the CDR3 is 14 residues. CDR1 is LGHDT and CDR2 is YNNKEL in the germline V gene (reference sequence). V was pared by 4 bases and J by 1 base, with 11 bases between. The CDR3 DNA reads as TGTGCCAGCAGCCGTAGGCAGTGGTCCTACGAGCAGTACTTC. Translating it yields CASSRRQWSYEQYF.

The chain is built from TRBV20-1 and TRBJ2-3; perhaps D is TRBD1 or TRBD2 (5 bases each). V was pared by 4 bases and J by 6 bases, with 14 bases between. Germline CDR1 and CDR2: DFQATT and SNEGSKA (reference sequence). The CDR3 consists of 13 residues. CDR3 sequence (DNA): TGCAGTGCTAAAACCCGGGGCTATGATACGCAGTATTTT. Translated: CSAKTRGYDTQYF.

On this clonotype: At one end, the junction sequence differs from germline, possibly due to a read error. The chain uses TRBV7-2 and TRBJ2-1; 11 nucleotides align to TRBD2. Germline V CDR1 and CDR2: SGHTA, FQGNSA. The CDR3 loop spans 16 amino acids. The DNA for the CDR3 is TGTGCCAGCAGCCTACTAGCGGGAGAGTCCTACGATGAGCAGTTCTTC. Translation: CASSLLAGESYDEQFF.

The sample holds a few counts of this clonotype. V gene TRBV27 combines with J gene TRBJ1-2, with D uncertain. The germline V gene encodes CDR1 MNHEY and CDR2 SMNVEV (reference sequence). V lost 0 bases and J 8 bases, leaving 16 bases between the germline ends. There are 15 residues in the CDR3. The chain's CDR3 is CASSLSVLPVGGYTF. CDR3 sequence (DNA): TGTGCCAGCAGTTTATCGGTCCTACCTGTGGGCGGCTACACCTTC.

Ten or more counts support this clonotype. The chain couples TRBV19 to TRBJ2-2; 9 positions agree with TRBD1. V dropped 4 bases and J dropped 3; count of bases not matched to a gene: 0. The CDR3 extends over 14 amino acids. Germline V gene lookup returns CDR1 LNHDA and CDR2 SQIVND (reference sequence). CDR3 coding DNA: TGTGCCAGTAGTAGGACAGGGGACACCGGGGAGCTGTTTTTT. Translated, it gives CASSRTGDTGELFF.

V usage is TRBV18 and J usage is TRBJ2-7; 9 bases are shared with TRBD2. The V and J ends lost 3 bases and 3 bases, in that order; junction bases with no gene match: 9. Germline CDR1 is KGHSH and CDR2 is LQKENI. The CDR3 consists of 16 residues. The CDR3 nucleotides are TGTGCCAGCTCACCGCCGGCTAGCGGGAAAGGCTACGAGCAGTACTTC. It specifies CASSPPASGKGYEQYF. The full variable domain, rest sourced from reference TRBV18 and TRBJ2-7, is NAGVMQNPRHLVRRRGQEARLRCSPMKGHSHVYWYRQLPEEGLKFMVYLQKENIIDESGMPKERFSAEFPKEGPSILRIQQVVRGDSAAYFCASSPPASGKGYEQYFGPGTRLTVT.

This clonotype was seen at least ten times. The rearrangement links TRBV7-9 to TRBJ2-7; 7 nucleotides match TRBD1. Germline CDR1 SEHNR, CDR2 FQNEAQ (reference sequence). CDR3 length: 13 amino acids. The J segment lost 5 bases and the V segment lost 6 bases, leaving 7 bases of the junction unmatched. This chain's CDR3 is CASSPQDRHEQYF. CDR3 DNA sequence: TGTGCCAGCAGTCCACAGGACAGGCACGAGCAGTACTTC.

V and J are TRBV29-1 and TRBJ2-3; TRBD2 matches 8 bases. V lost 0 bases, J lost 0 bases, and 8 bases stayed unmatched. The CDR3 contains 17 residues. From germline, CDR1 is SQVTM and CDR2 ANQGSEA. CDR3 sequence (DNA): TGCAGCGTTGAAGATTACTGGGCTAGCGGGAGCACAGATACGCAGTATTTT. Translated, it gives CSVEDYWASGSTDTQYF.

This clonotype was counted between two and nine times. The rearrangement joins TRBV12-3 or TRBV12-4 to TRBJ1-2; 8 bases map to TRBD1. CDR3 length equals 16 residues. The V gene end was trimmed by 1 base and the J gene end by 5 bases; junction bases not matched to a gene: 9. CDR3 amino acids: CASSLVSGGFWYGYTF. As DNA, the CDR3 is TGTGCCAGCAGTTTAGTGTCAGGGGGCTTTTGGTATGGCTACACCTTC.

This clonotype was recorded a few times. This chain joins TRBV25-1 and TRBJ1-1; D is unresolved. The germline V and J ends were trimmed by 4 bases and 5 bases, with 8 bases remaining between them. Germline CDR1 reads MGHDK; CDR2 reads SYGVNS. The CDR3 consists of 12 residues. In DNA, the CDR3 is TGTGCCAGCAGTGGAACCCGAACTGAAGCTTTCTTT. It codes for CASSGTRTEAFF.

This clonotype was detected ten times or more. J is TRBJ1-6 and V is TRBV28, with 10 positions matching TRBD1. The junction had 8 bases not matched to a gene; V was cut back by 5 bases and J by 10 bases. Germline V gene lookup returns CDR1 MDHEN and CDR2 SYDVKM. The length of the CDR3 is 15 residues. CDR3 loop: CASSTPGQGRSPLHF. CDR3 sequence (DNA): TGTGCCAGCAGTACTCCGGGACAGGGGCGATCACCCCTCCACTTT.

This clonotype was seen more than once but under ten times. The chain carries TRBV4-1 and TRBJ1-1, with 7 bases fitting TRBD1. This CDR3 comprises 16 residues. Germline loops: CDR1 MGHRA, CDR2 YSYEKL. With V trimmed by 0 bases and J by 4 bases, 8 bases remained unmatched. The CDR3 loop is CASSQDRGTLGTEAFF. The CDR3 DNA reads TGCGCCAGCAGCCAAGACAGGGGGACCCTGGGCACTGAAGCTTTCTTT.

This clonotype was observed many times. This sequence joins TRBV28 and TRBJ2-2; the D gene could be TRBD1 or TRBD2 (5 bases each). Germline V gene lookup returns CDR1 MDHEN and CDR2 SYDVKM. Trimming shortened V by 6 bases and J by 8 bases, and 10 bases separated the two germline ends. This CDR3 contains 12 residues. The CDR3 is CASRVEGGELFF. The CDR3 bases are TGTGCCAGCAGGGTTGAGGGGGGGGAGCTGTTTTTT.

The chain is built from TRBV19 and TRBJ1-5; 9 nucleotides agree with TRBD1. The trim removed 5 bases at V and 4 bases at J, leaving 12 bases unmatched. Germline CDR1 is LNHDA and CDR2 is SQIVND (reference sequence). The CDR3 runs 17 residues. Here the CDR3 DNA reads TGTGCCAGTAGTTCACCCTGGACAGGGGAGAGGAATCAGCCCCAGCATTTT. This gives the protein CASSSPWTGERNQPQHF.

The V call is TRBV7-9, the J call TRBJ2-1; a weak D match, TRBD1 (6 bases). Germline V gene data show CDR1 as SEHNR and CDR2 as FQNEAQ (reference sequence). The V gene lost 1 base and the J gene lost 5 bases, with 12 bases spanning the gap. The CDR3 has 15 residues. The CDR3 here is CASSLGRDNNNEQFF. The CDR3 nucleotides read TGTGCCAGCAGCTTAGGCCGGGACAACAACAATGAGCAGTTCTTC.

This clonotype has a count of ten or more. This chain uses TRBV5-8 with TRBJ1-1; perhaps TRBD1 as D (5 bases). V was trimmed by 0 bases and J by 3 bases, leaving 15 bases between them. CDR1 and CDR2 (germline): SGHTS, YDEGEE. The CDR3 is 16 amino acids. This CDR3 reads CASSLGRGRGDTEAFF. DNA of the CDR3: TGTGCCAGCAGCTTGGGTAGGGGACGAGGCGACACTGAAGCTTTCTTT. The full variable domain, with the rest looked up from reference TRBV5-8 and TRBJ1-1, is EAGVTQSPTHLIKTRGQQATLRCSPISGHTSVYWYQQALGLGLQFLLWYDEGEERNRGNFPPRFSGRQFPNYSSELNVNALELEDSALYLCASSLGRGRGDTEAFFGQGTRLTVV.

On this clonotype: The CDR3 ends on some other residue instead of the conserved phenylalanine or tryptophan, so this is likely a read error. The DNA of the CDR3 is TGTGCCACCAGTGATTATGCAGGACAGGAGTCTAGCACAGATACGCAGTATCTT. Translation gives CATSDYAGQESSTDTQYL. The V call is TRBV24-1, the J call TRBJ2-3, with 7 bases aligning to TRBD1. Germline loops: CDR1 KGHDR, CDR2 SFDVKD. This CDR3 contains 18 residues. Trimming cost V 2 bases and J 0 bases; bases outside gene matches: 10.

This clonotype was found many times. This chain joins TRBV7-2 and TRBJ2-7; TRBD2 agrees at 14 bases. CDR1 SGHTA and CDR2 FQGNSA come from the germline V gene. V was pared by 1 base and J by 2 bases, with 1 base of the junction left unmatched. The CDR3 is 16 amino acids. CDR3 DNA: TGTGCCAGCAGCTTAGGGGGACTAGCGGGAGCCTACGAGCAGTACTTC. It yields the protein CASSLGGLAGAYEQYF.

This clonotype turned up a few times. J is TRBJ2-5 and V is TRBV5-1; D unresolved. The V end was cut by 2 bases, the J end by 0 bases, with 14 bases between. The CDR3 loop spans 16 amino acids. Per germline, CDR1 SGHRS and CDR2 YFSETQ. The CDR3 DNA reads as TGCGCCAGCAGCTTATTCGTGTACCGAAACCAAGAGACCCAGTACTTC. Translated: CASSLFVYRNQETQYF.

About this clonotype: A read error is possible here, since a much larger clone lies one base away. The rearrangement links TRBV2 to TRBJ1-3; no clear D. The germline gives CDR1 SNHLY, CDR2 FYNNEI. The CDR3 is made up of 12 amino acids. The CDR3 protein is CASTQLGNTIHF. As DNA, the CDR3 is TGTGCCAGCACCCAACTAGGAAACACCATACATTTT.

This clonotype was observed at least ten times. The CDR3 protein is CATSDLPEGGPSSYNEQFF. CDR3 nucleotide sequence: TGTGCCACCAGTGATTTACCCGAGGGAGGACCGAGCTCCTACAATGAGCAGTTCTTC. This chain connects TRBV24-1 to TRBJ2-1; D perhaps matches TRBD2 (6 bases). V lost 1 base and J lost 0, with 18 bases in between. Germline V gives CDR1 KGHDR, CDR2 SFDVKD. This CDR3 has 19 residues.

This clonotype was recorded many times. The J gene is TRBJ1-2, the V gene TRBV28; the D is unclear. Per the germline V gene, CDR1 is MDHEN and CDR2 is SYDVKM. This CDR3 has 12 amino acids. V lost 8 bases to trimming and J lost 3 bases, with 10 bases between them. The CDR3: CASSPGDYGYTF. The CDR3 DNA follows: TGTGCCAGCTCCCCAGGAGACTATGGCTACACCTTC.

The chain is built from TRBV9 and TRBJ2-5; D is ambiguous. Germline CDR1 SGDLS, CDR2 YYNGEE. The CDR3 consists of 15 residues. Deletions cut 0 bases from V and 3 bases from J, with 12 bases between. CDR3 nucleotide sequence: TGTGCCAGCAGCGTAGGAATCGGGTTTGAAGAGACCCAGTACTTC. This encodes CASSVGIGFEETQYF.

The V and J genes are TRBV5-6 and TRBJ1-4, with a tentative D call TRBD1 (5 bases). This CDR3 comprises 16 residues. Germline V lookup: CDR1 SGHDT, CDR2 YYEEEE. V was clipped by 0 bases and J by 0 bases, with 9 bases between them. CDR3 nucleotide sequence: TGTGCCAGCAGCTTGGAGACAGATGCAACTAATGAAAAACTGTTTTTT. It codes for CASSLETDATNEKLFF.

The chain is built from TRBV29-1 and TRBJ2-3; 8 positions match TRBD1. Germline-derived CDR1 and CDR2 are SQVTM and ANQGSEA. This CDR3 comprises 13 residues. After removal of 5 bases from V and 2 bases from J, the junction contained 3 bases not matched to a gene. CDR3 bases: TGCAGCGTTTGGACAGGGACCACAGATACGCAGTATTTT. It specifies CSVWTGTTDTQYF.

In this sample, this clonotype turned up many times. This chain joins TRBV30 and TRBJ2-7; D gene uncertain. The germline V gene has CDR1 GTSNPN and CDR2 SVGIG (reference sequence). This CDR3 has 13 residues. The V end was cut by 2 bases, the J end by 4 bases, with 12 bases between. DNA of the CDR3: TGTGCCTGGAGTCGGTCTTCCGCGTACGAGCAGTACTTC. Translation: CAWSRSSAYEQYF.

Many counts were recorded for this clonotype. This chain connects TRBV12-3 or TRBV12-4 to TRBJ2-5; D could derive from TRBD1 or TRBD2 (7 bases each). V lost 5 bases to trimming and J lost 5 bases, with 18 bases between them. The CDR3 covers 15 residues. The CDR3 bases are TGTGCCAGCAGTCCCCTGGCAGGGGGAGGGGAGACCCAGTACTTC. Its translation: CASSPLAGGGETQYF.

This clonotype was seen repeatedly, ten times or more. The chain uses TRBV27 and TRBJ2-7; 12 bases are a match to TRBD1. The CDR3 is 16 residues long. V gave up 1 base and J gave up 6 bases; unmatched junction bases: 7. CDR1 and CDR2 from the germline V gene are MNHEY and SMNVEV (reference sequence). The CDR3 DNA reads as TGTGCCAGCAGTTTATTGGCGGGACAGGGGGCGTCCGAGCAGTACTTC. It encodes CASSLLAGQGASEQYF.